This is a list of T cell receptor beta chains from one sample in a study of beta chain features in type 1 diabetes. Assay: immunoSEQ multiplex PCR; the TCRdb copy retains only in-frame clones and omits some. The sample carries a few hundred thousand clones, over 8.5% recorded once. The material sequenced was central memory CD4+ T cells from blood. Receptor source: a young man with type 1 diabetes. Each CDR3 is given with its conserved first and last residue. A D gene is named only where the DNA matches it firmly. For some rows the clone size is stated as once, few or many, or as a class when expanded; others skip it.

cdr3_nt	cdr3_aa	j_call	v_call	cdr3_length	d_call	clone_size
TGCGCCAGCAGCCAGGAAACAGGGGCCGGGACCCAGTACTTC	CASSQETGAGTQYF	TRBJ2-5	TRBV4-3	14	TRBD1	once
TGTGCCAGTAGTGCGGAGCAGGGTATGGATGGGGCCAACGTCCTGACTTTC	CASSAEQGMDGANVLTF	TRBJ2-6	TRBV19	17	NA	few
TGTGCCAGCAGTCCTCCGGGACTAATGAAAGGGGAGCTGTTTTTT	CASSPPGLMKGELFF	TRBJ2-2	TRBV28	15	TRBD2	NA
TGTGCCAGTAGCGAGACAGGGGATAACTATGGCTACACCTTC	CASSETGDNYGYTF	TRBJ1-2	TRBV5-4	14	TRBD1	NA
TGTGCCAGCAGCCCTAGGGGTACTAGTCCTCAAGAGACCCAGTACTTC	CASSPRGTSPQETQYF	TRBJ2-5	TRBV11-2	16	NA	NA
TGTGCCAGCAGCCTCGGGACAGGGCAAGGTAGAGCTGAAGCTTTCTTT	CASSLGTGQGRAEAFF	TRBJ1-1	TRBV4-1	16	TRBD1	few
TGCGCCAGCAGCCAGCCAGGGGGCTCCTACGAGCAGTACTTC	CASSQPGGSYEQYF	TRBJ2-7	TRBV4-3	14	TRBD1	few
TGTGCCAGCAGTTACCGAGACAGGGGTGAAGCTTTCTTT	CASSYRDRGEAFF	TRBJ1-1	TRBV6-5	13	TRBD1	few
TGTGCCAGCAGGTCGAACACCGGGGAGCTGTTTTTT	CASRSNTGELFF	TRBJ2-2	TRBV6-6	12	NA	few
TGTGCCAGTAGACCGGAGGGGTCCTACAATGAGCAGTTCTTC	CASRPEGSYNEQFF	TRBJ2-1	TRBV19	14	NA	few
TGTGCCAGCAGTTCACAGGGAATCAATGAGCAGTTCTTC	CASSSQGINEQFF	TRBJ2-1	TRBV27	13	NA	many
TGCGCCAGCAGGGATACGGGACAGGGGGCATACGAGCAGTACTTC	CASRDTGQGAYEQYF	TRBJ2-7	TRBV10-2	15	TRBD1	many
TGTGCCAGCAGCCTGGAGAGCATCTCTAGCACAGATACGCAGTATTTT	CASSLESISSTDTQYF	TRBJ2-3	TRBV9	16	NA	few
TGTGCCAGTAGTATAGAAGAGAATGAAAAACTGTTTTTT	CASSIEENEKLFF	TRBJ1-4	TRBV19	13	NA	few
TGTGCCAGCAGTCCAGCGGGGCTCGCTCGGTACGAGCAGTACTTC	CASSPAGLARYEQYF	TRBJ2-7	TRBV28	15	TRBD2	NA
TGTGCCAGCAGCGTCCTGGACTCAACCCTCTACAATGAGCAGTTCTTC	CASSVLDSTLYNEQFF	TRBJ2-1	TRBV9	16	NA	NA
TGTGCCAGCAGCCCCGGGACAGCAAATCAGCCCCAGCATTTT	CASSPGTANQPQHF	TRBJ1-5	TRBV7-9	14	TRBD1	NA
TGCGCCAGCAGCTTGGACAGACCAGAGACCCAGTACTTC	CASSLDRPETQYF	TRBJ2-5	TRBV5-1	13	NA	NA
TGCGCCAGCAGCCAGCGAGGGCCCCTGTCCTCTGGGGCCAACGTCCTGACTTTC	CASSQRGPLSSGANVLTF	TRBJ2-6	TRBV5-4	18	NA	NA
TGTGCCAGCAAGGGGTCATCAGATACGCAGTATTTT	CASKGSSDTQYF	TRBJ2-3	TRBV28	12	NA	few
TGTGCCAGCAGCCCCGGGACAGGGAATGGCTACACCTTC	CASSPGTGNGYTF	TRBJ1-2	TRBV5-4	13	TRBD1	many
TGTGCCAGCAGCGTAGGCCGTGGGGCGGGAGCTCGTTCCTACGAGCAGTACTTC	CASSVGRGAGARSYEQYF	TRBJ2-7	TRBV9	18	TRBD2	NA
TGTGCCAGTACGTCGGCTAGCGGTTCCTACGAGCAGTACTTC	CASTSASGSYEQYF	TRBJ2-7	TRBV19	14	TRBD2	few
TGCGCCAGCAGCCCCGGCGGGGGGCTGACCGGGGAGCTGTTTTTT	CASSPGGGLTGELFF	TRBJ2-2	TRBV5-1	15	TRBD2	NA
TGTGCCAGCAGCTGGGGACCGGGACAGGAGGTTGGCTACACCTTC	CASSWGPGQEVGYTF	TRBJ1-2	TRBV7-2	15	TRBD1	few
TGTGCCAGCAGTTGGGGGCTGAGCGGAAATGTAGACGAGCAGTACTTC	CASSWGLSGNVDEQYF	TRBJ2-7	TRBV6-5	16	NA	NA
TGTGCCAGCAGCTTAGTGTTAGGGACAGATGGCTACACCTTC	CASSLVLGTDGYTF	TRBJ1-2	TRBV7-2	14	TRBD1	many
TGTGCCAGCAGCTTAATACAGGGGGCGGAGACCCAGTACTTC	CASSLIQGAETQYF	TRBJ2-5	TRBV7-2	14	TRBD1	NA
TGTGCCAGCAGCGTAGAGGAAAACCTAGCGGGAGGAGAGACCCAGTACTTC	CASSVEENLAGGETQYF	TRBJ2-5	TRBV9	17	TRBD2	NA
TGTGCCAGCAGCGTAGGGGGGTTCATAGAGACCCAGTACTTC	CASSVGGFIETQYF	TRBJ2-5	TRBV9	14	NA	few
TGTGCCAGCAGCTTGGCCAGGAACAACAATGAGCAGTTCTTC	CASSLARNNNEQFF	TRBJ2-1	TRBV5-4	14	NA	many
TGTGCCAGTAGTTCTCTACAGGGTGGCCACTATGGCTACACCTTC	CASSSLQGGHYGYTF	TRBJ1-2	TRBV19	15	NA	few
TGTGCCAGCAGCCTAATTAACACCGGGGAGCTGTTTTTT	CASSLINTGELFF	TRBJ2-2	TRBV7-2	13	NA	many
TGTGCCAGCAGCTTAGATCTAGGGGGAGGCACCGGGGAGCTGTTTTTT	CASSLDLGGGTGELFF	TRBJ2-2	TRBV11-3	16	NA	few
TGTGCCAGCAATTTAGGGGGCGCGGTAGAGACCCAGTACTTC	CASNLGGAVETQYF	TRBJ2-5	TRBV5-6	14	TRBD1	NA
TGCGCCAGCAGCCAAGATGCGGGGTCCTACGAGCAGTACTTC	CASSQDAGSYEQYF	TRBJ2-7	TRBV4-1	14	NA	NA
TGTGCCGGGGGCGGGCTGGCCCCCGGGGAGCTGTTTTTT	CAGGGLAPGELFF	TRBJ2-2	TRBV19	13	NA	few
TGTGCCAGCAGCCAAGATCTTGGGGAGCCCAATGAAAAACTGTTTTTT	CASSQDLGEPNEKLFF	TRBJ1-4	TRBV4-2	16	NA	few
TGTGCCAGCCGTGGAGGGGGCGAGGATACGCAGTATTTT	CASRGGGEDTQYF	TRBJ2-3	TRBV28	13	NA	few
TGCGCCAGCAGCCTAGAAAACAGGAGCCCCCAGCATTTT	CASSLENRSPQHF	TRBJ1-5	TRBV4-1	13	NA	many
TGTGCCAGCAGTTATGCCGCCTGGGACTACGAGCAGTACTTC	CASSYAAWDYEQYF	TRBJ2-7	TRBV6-1	14	NA	NA
TGCAGCGTTGTTGACTTCGGACGGTACCAAGAGACCCAGTACTTC	CSVVDFGRYQETQYF	TRBJ2-5	TRBV29-1	15	NA	NA
TGTGCCAGCAGCCCTGGTCTCGGTAGCAGCTACGAGCAGTACTTC	CASSPGLGSSYEQYF	TRBJ2-7	TRBV7-7	15	NA	few
TGTGCCAGCAGCCCGGATAGCGGGAGGCAGTTCTTC	CASSPDSGRQFF	TRBJ2-1	TRBV7-2	12	TRBD2	few
TGTGCCAGCAGTTACCCCGACAGGGGAGAGGGTGAGCAGTTCTTC	CASSYPDRGEGEQFF	TRBJ2-1	TRBV6-6	15	TRBD1	many
TGTGCCAGCAGTTACTTCCAGGGTAGTGGGGCCAACGTCCTGACTTTC	CASSYFQGSGANVLTF	TRBJ2-6	TRBV6-6	16	NA	few
TGTGCCACCAGCAGAGGGGGAACAGGGGGTTTTTCGGGCACTGAAGCTTTCTTT	CATSRGGTGGFSGTEAFF	TRBJ1-1	TRBV15	18	TRBD1	NA
TGCGCCAGCAGCCAAGTAGCAGGGACGATTAACACTGAAGCTTTCTTT	CASSQVAGTINTEAFF	TRBJ1-1	TRBV4-3	16	NA	NA
TGTGCCAGCTCACCAGGGGTCCTCTACGAGCAGTACTTC	CASSPGVLYEQYF	TRBJ2-7	TRBV18	13	NA	NA
TGTGCCAGCAGCTTGGAGCCCGGAGGTCGCCCAGATACGCAGTATTTT	CASSLEPGGRPDTQYF	TRBJ2-3	TRBV11-2	16	NA	NA
TGTGCCAGCTCAGGGACAGGGGCCGGGGCCAACGTCCTGACTTTC	CASSGTGAGANVLTF	TRBJ2-6	TRBV18	15	TRBD1	many
TGCGCCAGCAGCTTGGCGGGAGTAGGCGACGAGCAGTACTTC	CASSLAGVGDEQYF	TRBJ2-7	TRBV5-1	14	NA	few
TGTGCCAGCAGTCCGGCGGGTGCGGGGAACACCGGGGAGCTGTTTTTT	CASSPAGAGNTGELFF	TRBJ2-2	TRBV27	16	NA	NA
TGCAGCGGCTGGGACAGGAGGTACAATGAGCAGTTCTTC	CSGWDRRYNEQFF	TRBJ2-1	TRBV29-1	13	TRBD1	few
TGTGCCAGCTCACCAACTGGGTCTAGCGGGAGCTACGAGCAGTACTTC	CASSPTGSSGSYEQYF	TRBJ2-7	TRBV18	16	TRBD2	many
TGTGCCAGCAGTTTCCGGGACAGGGCTCACTATGGCTACACCTTC	CASSFRDRAHYGYTF	TRBJ1-2	TRBV28	15	TRBD1	NA
TGCGCCAGCAGCTTCGACAGGGGGGACTATGGCTACACCTTC	CASSFDRGDYGYTF	TRBJ1-2	TRBV5-1	14	TRBD1	few
TGTGCCAGCAACTTTCTGACGGTTACCACCTACGAGCAGTACTTC	CASNFLTVTTYEQYF	TRBJ2-7	TRBV6-1	15	NA	many
TGTGCCAGCAGTTTATCTTACCGCTCTGACGAGCAGTACTTC	CASSLSYRSDEQYF	TRBJ2-7	TRBV28	14	NA	NA
TGTGCCTCTGGGGCAGATCGCACAGATACGCAGTATTTT	CASGADRTDTQYF	TRBJ2-3	TRBV7-7	13	NA	NA